The subject of this entry is one T cell receptor beta chain. The entry originates in a study of blood T cell repertoires in COVID-19. The protocol was immunoSEQ multiplex PCR, while the TCRdb copy is restricted to in-frame clones and leaves out a portion. The top ten hold 7.8% of the sample, which has about 310,000 clones, around 87% seen once. The sequence was collected from a woman aged 45-60 years who had recovered from COVID-19. The sequenced material came from peripheral blood.

CDR3 in DNA: TGTGCCACCTCGTTGGGGGGGCGGATGAACACTGAAGCTTTCTTT. It is translated as CATSLGGRMNTEAFF. The genes are TRBV19 and TRBJ1-1, with D tentatively TRBD1 (6 bases). CDR1 and CDR2 (germline): LNHDA, SQIVND (reference sequence). Trimming removed 10 bases from V and 0 bases from J, with 18 bases in between. CDR3 size: 15 residues.